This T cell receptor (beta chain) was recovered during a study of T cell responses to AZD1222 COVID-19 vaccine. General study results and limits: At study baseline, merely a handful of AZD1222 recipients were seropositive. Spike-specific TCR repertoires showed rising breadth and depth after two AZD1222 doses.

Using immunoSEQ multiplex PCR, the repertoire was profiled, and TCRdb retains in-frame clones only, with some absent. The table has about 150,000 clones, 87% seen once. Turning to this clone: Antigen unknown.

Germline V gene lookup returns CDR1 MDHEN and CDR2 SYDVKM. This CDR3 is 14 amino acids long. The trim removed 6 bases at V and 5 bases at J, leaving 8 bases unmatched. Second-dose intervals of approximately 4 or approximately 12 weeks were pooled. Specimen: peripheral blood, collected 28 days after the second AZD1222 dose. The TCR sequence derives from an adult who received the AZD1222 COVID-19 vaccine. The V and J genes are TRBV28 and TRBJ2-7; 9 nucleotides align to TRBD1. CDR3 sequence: CASRNRDRVNEQYF. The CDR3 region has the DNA TGTGCCAGCAGAAACCGGGACAGGGTTAACGAGCAGTACTTC.